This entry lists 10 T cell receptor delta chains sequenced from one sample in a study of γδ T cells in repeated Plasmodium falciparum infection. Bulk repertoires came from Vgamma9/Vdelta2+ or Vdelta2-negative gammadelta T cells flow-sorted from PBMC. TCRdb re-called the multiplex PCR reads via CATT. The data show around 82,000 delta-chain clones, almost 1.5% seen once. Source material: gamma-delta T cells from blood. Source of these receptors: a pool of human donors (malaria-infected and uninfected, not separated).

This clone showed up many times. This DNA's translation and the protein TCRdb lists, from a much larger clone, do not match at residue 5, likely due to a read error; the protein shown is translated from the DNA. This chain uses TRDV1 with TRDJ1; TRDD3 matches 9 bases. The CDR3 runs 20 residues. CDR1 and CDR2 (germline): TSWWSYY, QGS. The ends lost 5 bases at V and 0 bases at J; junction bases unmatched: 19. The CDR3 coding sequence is TGTGCTCTTGGGAAGGCTAGGAGGCTGGGGGATCCTTGGTACACCGATAAACTCATCTTT. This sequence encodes CALGKARRLGDPWYTDKLIF.

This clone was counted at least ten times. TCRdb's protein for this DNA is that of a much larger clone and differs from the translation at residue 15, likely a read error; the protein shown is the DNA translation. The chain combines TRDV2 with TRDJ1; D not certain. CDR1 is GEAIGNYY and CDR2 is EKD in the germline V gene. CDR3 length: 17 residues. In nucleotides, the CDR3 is TGTGCCTGTGACACCGTCGATAAAGGTACACACACCGATAAACCCATCTTT. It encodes CACDTVDKGTHTDKPIF.

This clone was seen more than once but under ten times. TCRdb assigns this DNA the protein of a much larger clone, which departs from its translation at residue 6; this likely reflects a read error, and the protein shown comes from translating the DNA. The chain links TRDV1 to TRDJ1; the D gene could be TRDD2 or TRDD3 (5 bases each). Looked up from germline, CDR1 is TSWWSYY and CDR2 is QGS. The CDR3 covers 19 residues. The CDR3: CALGEPVLPPGWNTDKLIF. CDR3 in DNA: TGTGCTCTCGGGGAACCTGTACTTCCCCCCGGATGGAACACCGATAAACTCATCTTT.

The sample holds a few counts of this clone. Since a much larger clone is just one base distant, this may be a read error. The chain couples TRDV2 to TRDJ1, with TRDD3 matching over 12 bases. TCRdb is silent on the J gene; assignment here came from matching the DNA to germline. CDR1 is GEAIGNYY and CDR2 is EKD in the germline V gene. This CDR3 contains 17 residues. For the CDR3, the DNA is TGCGCCTGTGACGCGTTACTGGGGGATACTCGAACCGATAAACTCATCTTT. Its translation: CACDALLGDTRTDKLIF.

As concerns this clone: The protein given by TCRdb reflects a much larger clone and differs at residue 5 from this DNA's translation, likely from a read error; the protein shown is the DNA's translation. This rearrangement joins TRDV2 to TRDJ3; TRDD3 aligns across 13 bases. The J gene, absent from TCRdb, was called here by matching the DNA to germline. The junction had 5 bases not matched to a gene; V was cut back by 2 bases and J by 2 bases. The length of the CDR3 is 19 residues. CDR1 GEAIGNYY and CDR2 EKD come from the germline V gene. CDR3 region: CACDRVLGDTTWDTRQMFF. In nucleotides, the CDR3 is TGTGCCTGTGACAGAGTACTGGGGGATACGACCTGGGACACCCGACAGATGTTTTTC.

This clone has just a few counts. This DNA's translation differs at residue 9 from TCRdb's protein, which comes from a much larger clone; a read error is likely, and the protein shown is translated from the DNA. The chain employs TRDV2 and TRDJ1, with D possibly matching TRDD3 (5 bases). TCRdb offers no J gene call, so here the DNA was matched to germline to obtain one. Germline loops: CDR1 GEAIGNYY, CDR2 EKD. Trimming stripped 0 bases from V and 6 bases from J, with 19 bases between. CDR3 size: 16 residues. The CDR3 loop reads CACDTVEIQETNKLIF. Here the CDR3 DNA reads TGTGCCTGTGACACCGTCGAGATACAGGAGACCAATAAACTCATCTTT.

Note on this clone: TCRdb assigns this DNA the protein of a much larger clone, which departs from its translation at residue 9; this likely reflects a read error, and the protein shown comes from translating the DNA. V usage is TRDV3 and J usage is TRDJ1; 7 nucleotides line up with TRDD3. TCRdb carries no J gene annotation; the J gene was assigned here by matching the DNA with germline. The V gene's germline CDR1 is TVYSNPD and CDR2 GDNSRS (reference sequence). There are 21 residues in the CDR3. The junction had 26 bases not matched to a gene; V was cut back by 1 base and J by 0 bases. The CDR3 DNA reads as TGTGCCTTTACAGTTCTAGACGCCTGGGGGGTCGACATAATGTACACCGATAAACTCATCTTT. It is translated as CAFTVLDAWGVDIMYTDKLIF.

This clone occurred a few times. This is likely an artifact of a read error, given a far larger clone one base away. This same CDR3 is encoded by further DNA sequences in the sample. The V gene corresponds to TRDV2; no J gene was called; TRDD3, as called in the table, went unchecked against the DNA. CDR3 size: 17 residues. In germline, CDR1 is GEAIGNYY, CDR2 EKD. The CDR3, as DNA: TGTGCCTGTGACACGGTGGGGGATAGCCGGGACACCCGACAAATGTTTTTC. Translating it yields CACDTVGDSRDTRQMFF.

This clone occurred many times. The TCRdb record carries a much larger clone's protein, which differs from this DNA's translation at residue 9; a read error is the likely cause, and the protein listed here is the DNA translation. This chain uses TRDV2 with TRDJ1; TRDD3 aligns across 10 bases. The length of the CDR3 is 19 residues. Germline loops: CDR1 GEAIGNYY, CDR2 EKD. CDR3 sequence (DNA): TGTGCCTGCATTACGTACTGGGGGATGCCCTCCCCGTACACCGGTAAACTCATCTTT. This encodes CACITYWGMPSPYTGKLIF.

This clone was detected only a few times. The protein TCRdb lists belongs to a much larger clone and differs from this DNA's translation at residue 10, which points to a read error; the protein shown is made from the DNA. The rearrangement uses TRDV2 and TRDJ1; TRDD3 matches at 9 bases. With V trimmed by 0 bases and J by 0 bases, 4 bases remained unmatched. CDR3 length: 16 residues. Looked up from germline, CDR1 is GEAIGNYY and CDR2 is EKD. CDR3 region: CACDTGTGGDTDKLIF. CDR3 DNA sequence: TGTGCCTGTGACACCGGGACTGGGGGAGACACCGATAAACTCATCTTT.